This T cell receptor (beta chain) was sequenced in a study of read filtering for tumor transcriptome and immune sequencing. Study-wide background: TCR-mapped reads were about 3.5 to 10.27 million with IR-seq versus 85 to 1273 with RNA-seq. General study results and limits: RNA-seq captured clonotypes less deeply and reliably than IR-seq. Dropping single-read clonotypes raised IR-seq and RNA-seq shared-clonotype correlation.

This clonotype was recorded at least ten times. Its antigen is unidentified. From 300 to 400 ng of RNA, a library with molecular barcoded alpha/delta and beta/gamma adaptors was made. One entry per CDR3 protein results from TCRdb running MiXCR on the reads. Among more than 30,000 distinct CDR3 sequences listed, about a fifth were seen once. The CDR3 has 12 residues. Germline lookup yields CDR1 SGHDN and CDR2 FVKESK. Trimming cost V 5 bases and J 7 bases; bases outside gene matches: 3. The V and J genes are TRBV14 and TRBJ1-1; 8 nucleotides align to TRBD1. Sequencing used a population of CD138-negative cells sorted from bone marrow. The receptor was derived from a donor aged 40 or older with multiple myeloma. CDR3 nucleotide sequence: TGTGCCAGCAGCTTCGGGACAGGTGAAGCTTTCTTT. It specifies CASSFGTGEAFF.